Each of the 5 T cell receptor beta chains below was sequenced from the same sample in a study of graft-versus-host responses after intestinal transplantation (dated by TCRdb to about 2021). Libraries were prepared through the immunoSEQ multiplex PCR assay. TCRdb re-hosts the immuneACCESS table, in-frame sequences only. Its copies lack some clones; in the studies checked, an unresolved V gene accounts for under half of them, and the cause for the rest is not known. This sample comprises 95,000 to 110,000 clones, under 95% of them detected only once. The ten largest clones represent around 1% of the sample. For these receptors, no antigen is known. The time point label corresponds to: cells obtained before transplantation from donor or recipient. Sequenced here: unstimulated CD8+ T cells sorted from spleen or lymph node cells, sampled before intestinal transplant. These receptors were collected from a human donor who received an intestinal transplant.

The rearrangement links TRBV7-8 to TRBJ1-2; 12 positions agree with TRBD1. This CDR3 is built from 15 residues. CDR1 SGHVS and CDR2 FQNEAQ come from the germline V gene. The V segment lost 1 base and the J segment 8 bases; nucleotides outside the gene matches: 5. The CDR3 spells CASSLGGQGAWGYTF. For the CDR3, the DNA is TGTGCCAGCAGCTTAGGGGGACAGGGGGCTTGGGGCTACACCTTC.

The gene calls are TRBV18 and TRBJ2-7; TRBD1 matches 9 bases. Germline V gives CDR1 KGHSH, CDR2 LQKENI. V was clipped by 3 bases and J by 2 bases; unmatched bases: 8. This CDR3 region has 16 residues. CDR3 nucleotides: TGTGCCAGCTCACCCCAATCAGGGACAGGGACCTACGAGCAGTACTTC. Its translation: CASSPQSGTGTYEQYF.

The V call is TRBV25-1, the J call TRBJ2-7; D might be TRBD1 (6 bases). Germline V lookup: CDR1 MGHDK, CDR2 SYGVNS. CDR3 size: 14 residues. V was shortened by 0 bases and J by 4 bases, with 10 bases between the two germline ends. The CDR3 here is CASSEYGTGYEQYF. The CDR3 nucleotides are TGTGCCAGCAGTGAATATGGCACAGGGTACGAGCAGTACTTC.

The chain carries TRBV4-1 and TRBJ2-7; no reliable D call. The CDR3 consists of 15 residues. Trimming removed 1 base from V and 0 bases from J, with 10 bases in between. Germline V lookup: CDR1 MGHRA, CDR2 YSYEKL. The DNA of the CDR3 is TGCGCCAGCAGCCAAGGGGCATCGATCTCCTACGAGCAGTACTTC. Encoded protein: CASSQGASISYEQYF.

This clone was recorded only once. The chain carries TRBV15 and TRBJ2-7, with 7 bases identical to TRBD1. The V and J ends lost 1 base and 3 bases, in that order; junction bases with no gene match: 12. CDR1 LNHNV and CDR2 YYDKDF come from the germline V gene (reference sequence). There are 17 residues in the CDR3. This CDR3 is CATSRVPSLTGDYEQYF. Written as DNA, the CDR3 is TGTGCCACCAGCAGAGTCCCTTCCTTAACAGGGGACTACGAGCAGTACTTC.